What follows are 13 T cell receptor beta chains derived from one specimen sequenced in a study of blood T cell repertoires in COVID-19. Sequenced by immunoSEQ multiplex PCR; TCRdb stores in-frame clones only, minus some. This sample carries some 200,000 clones, 80% to 90% of them seen once, and the ten largest clones take approximately 3%. The sample consisted of PBMCs or T cells enriched from blood (not recorded which). All receptors come from a woman between 45 and 65 years old in a cohort exposed to, infected with or recovered from COVID-19 (not recorded which).

This chain uses TRBV27 with TRBJ1-1, with TRBD1 matching 9 bases. Trimming cost V 5 bases and J 10 bases; bases outside gene matches: 11. This CDR3 is 14 amino acids long. Germline CDR1 and CDR2: MNHEY and SMNVEV (reference sequence). The CDR3 DNA reads TGTGCCAGCAGTCCCTACCGGGACAGGGTAATAGCTTTCTTT. This sequence encodes CASSPYRDRVIAFF.

The rearrangement links TRBV10-3 to TRBJ1-2; 9 nucleotides align to TRBD1. CDR1 and CDR2 from the germline V gene are ENHRY and SYGVKD. This CDR3 is 14 amino acids long. V lost 3 bases to trimming and J lost 7 bases; unmatched junction nucleotides: 6. The CDR3 nucleotides read TGTGCCATCAGTGATTCAACAGGGGGCGGTGGCTACACCTTC. This encodes CAISDSTGGGGYTF.

This CDR3 is CASSVALAGRSSYNEQFF. CDR3 bases: TGTGCCAGCAGCGTAGCCCTAGCGGGGAGAAGCTCCTACAATGAGCAGTTCTTC. This chain joins TRBV9 and TRBJ2-1; TRBD2 matches 9 bases. Germline V gives CDR1 SGDLS, CDR2 YYNGEE. CDR3 length equals 18 residues. J lost 0 bases, V lost 0 bases, and 7 bases had no gene match.

The J gene is TRBJ1-2, the V gene TRBV4-3; TRBD1 aligns across 11 bases. Germline V lookup: CDR1 LGHNA, CDR2 YSLEER. CDR3 length: 15 residues. V shed 1 base and J 4 bases; nucleotides not matched to a gene: 2. CDR3: CASSQGTGGPYGYTF. The CDR3 nucleotides read TGCGCCAGCAGCCAAGGGACAGGGGGCCCCTATGGCTACACCTTC.

V gene TRBV28 combines with J gene TRBJ1-2; perhaps TRBD1 as D (6 bases). CDR3 length: 18 residues. The V gene's germline CDR1 is MDHEN and CDR2 SYDVKM. V was shortened by 4 bases and J by 0 bases, with 21 bases between the two germline ends. The CDR3 loop is CASSYNRVAGLANYGYTF. The CDR3 DNA reads TGTGCCAGCAGTTACAACAGGGTGGCAGGTTTAGCTAACTATGGCTACACCTTC.

The chain carries TRBV5-1 and TRBJ2-2, with D possibly matching TRBD1 (8 bases). The CDR3 consists of 15 residues. The germline V and J ends were trimmed by 5 bases and 3 bases, with 14 bases remaining between them. Per germline, CDR1 SGHRS and CDR2 YFSETQ. The CDR3 nucleotides are TGCGCCAGCAGGGAACAGGGGGGGCACACCGGGGAGCTGTTTTTT. Translated, it gives CASREQGGHTGELFF.

This clone has only one observation. This chain links TRBV30 with TRBJ2-5; 8 bases align to TRBD2. Losses at the gene ends were 0 bases for V and 0 bases for J; bases not matched to a gene: 9. The germline V gene has CDR1 GTSNPN and CDR2 SVGIG (reference sequence). There are 17 residues in the CDR3. The DNA for the CDR3 is TGTGCCTGGAGTGTATTCGCGGGGGGTCGAGACCAAGAGACCCAGTACTTC. Residues: CAWSVFAGGRDQETQYF. The complete variable domain, with remaining parts taken from reference TRBV30 and TRBJ2-5, reads SQTIHQWPATLVQPVGSPLSLECTVEGTSNPNLYWYRQAAGRGLQLLFYSVGIGQISSEVPQNLSASRPQDRQFILSSKKLLLSDSGFYLCAWSVFAGGRDQETQYFGPGTRLLVL.

The chain recombines TRBV29-1 with TRBJ1-4, with D possibly being TRBD1 (5 bases). The CDR3 sequence is 12 residues long. The germline gives CDR1 SQVTM, CDR2 ANQGSEA. Trimming pared 6 bases from V and 6 bases from J, leaving 11 bases between. The CDR3 loop reads CSVRGIDEKLFF. The CDR3 DNA reads as TGCAGCGTAAGGGGTATTGATGAAAAACTGTTTTTT. The complete variable domain, with remaining parts taken from reference TRBV29-1 and TRBJ1-4, reads SAVISQKPSRDICQRGTSLTIQCQVDSQVTMMFWYRQQPGQSLTLIATANQGSEATYESGFVIDKFPISRPNLTFSTLTVSNMSPEDSSIYLCSVRGIDEKLFFGSGTQLSVL.

This clone was seen more than once but under ten times. V and J are TRBV4-2 and TRBJ1-4; 7 positions agree with TRBD1. CDR1 LGHNA and CDR2 YNFKEQ come from the germline V gene. This CDR3 is built from 17 residues. With 1 base clipped from V and 0 bases from J, the junction kept 5 bases outside the gene matches. CDR3 in DNA: TGTGCCAGCAGCCAAGGGGACAGACACACAACTAATGAAAAACTGTTTTTT. Amino acid sequence: CASSQGDRHTTNEKLFF.

Only a few counts were recorded for this clone. J is TRBJ2-7 and V is TRBV18, with 7 positions matching TRBD2. The V segment lost 0 bases and the J segment 7 bases; nucleotides outside the gene matches: 3. CDR3 length: 13 amino acids. The germline V gene has CDR1 KGHSH and CDR2 LQKENI. CDR3: CASSPPGGFEQYF. The CDR3 DNA sequence: TGTGCCAGCTCACCACCGGGGGGGTTTGAGCAGTACTTC.

The chain uses TRBV6-5 and TRBJ1-5, with 8 nucleotides matching TRBD1. V shed 7 bases, J shed 4 bases, and the junction held 9 bases outside the gene matches. Looked up from germline, CDR1 is MNHEY and CDR2 is SVGAGI. The CDR3 consists of 15 residues. The CDR3 nucleotides read TGTGCCAGCAAACCAACGGGACAGGCGAATCAGCCCCAGCATTTT. It codes for CASKPTGQANQPQHF.

The V gene is TRBV3-1 (or the pseudogene TRBV3-2), the J gene TRBJ2-5; 11 bases fit TRBD2. CDR1 is LGHDT, CDR2 YNNKEL, per germline (reference sequence). The CDR3 covers 18 residues. V lost 2 bases, J lost 7 bases, and 15 bases stayed unmatched. Here the CDR3 DNA reads TGTGCCAGCAGCCAACCGTCGCTAGCGGGGGGCAGAGGAGTGACCCAGTACTTC. Translated, it gives CASSQPSLAGGRGVTQYF.

The chain couples TRBV15 to TRBJ1-1; D is undetermined. Per germline, CDR1 LNHNV and CDR2 YYDKDF (reference sequence). The CDR3 contains 15 residues. The V gene lost 0 bases and the J gene lost 5 bases, with 13 bases spanning the gap. The CDR3 region is CATSRDRGSFTEAFF. In DNA form, the CDR3 reads TGTGCCACCAGCAGAGATCGGGGTAGCTTTACTGAAGCTTTCTTT. Full variable domain (remainder filled in from reference TRBV15 and TRBJ1-1): DAMVIQNPRYQVTQFGKPVTLSCSQTLNHNVMYWYQQKSSQAPKLLFHYYDKDFNNEADTPDNFQSRRPNTSFCFLDIRSPGLGDTAMYLCATSRDRGSFTEAFFGQGTRLTVV.